This passage covers 22 T cell receptor beta chains from one sample sequenced in a study of shared clonotypes between healthy human individuals. The repertoire was sequenced with immunoSEQ multiplex PCR; TCRdb's copy has only in-frame clones and lacks some. The sample contains 2,500,000 or so clones, 80% to 95% of which appear only once. The sample comprised naive CD4+ T cells from PBMCs. Described subset: CD45RA+ positively selected. These receptors came from a man aged 18 to 30 in good health. Some clones in this sample may be carry-over from other donors' samples.

The CDR3 reads CASSVTGTGTGNTIYF. The CDR3 DNA is TGTGCCAGCAGCGTTACCGGGACAGGGACTGGAAACACCATATATTTT. The gene calls are TRBV7-2 and TRBJ1-3; TRBD1 matches 9 bases. This CDR3 is built from 16 residues. Germline CDR1 reads SGHTA; CDR2 reads FQGNSA. Germline trimming cut 5 bases from V and 2 bases from J; bases unmatched to any gene: 7.

The chain employs TRBV18 and TRBJ2-1, with D possibly being TRBD2 (6 bases). The ends were cut back, 3 bases at V and 8 bases at J, with 11 bases in the middle. This CDR3 has 13 amino acids. Looked up from germline, CDR1 is KGHSH and CDR2 is LQKENI. The CDR3: CASSPRASDEQFF. In DNA form, the CDR3 reads TGTGCCAGCTCACCTCGGGCTAGCGATGAGCAGTTCTTC.

On this clone: In the same sample, other DNA sequences code for this CDR3. The rearrangement uses TRBV5-1 and TRBJ1-3; tentative D call: TRBD1 (5 bases). Germline-derived CDR1 and CDR2 are SGHRS and YFSETQ. Trimming removed 0 bases at V and 4 bases at J, with 8 bases between. This CDR3 is 14 amino acids long. The CDR3 is CASSLGQPGNTIYF. CDR3 coding DNA: TGCGCCAGCAGCTTGGGACAGCCGGGAAACACCATATATTTT.

The chain recombines TRBV11-1 with TRBJ2-1; 10 bases map to TRBD2. V dropped 4 bases and J dropped 4; count of bases not matched to a gene: 10. This CDR3 is 17 amino acids long. Germline loops: CDR1 SGHAT, CDR2 FQDESV (reference sequence). CDR3 protein: CASSWGFSGRRYNEQFF. The CDR3 coding sequence is TGTGCCAGCAGCTGGGGGTTTAGCGGGAGGAGGTACAATGAGCAGTTCTTC.

This clone occurred once. The V gene is TRBV9, the J gene TRBJ2-7, with D uncertain. Looked up from germline, CDR1 is SGDLS and CDR2 is YYNGEE. V was cut by 0 bases and J by 7 bases, with 17 bases left in between. This CDR3 has 15 amino acids. The CDR3 loop reads CASSVEPSGLMEQYF. In DNA, the CDR3 is TGTGCCAGCAGCGTAGAGCCGTCTGGGCTCATGGAGCAGTACTTC.

V and J are TRBV6-5 and TRBJ1-5; TRBD1 might be the D (6 bases). The CDR3 has 15 amino acids. Germline-derived CDR1 and CDR2 are MNHEY and SVGAGI. With 4 bases removed from V and 8 bases from J, the gap between germline ends came to 18 bases. CDR3 residues: CASSSGGGAEEPQHF. Written as DNA, the CDR3 is TGTGCCAGCAGTTCCGGCGGGGGCGCTGAAGAGCCCCAGCATTTT.

A remark on this clone: The sample carries other DNA sequences with the same CDR3. V and J are TRBV7-3 and TRBJ2-3; tentatively, D is TRBD2 (6 bases). The CDR3 sequence is 14 residues long. V lost 2 bases and J 1 base, leaving 7 bases between the germline ends. Per germline, CDR1 SGHTA and CDR2 FQGTGA. CDR3 protein: CASSLASGTDTQYF. The CDR3 bases are TGTGCCAGCAGCTTAGCTAGCGGCACAGATACGCAGTATTTT.

This chain uses TRBV4-1 with TRBJ2-3; TRBD2 might be the D (5 bases). Trimming pared 1 base from V and 9 bases from J, leaving 14 bases between. This CDR3 is 14 amino acids long. The germline gives CDR1 MGHRA, CDR2 YSYEKL. The CDR3 spells CASSQAGGGATQYF. The CDR3 coding sequence is TGCGCCAGCAGCCAAGCAGGCGGAGGAGCCACGCAGTATTTT.

The J gene is TRBJ2-2, the V gene TRBV5-1; 8 nucleotides agree with TRBD1. This CDR3 region has 17 residues. Germline trimming cut 4 bases from V and 5 bases from J; bases unmatched to any gene: 13. Germline-derived CDR1 and CDR2 are SGHRS and YFSETQ. CDR3 region: CASSHQGQGAMTGELFF. As DNA, the CDR3 is TGCGCCAGCAGCCATCAAGGGCAGGGGGCTATGACCGGGGAGCTGTTTTTT.

The V call is TRBV28, the J call TRBJ2-3, with 14 bases identical to TRBD2. The junction had 6 bases not matched to a gene; V was cut back by 7 bases and J by 3 bases. CDR1 is MDHEN and CDR2 is SYDVKM in the germline V gene. The CDR3 extends over 16 amino acids. The CDR3 region has the DNA TGTGCCAGCATCTCTCGGACTAGCGGGAGGACAGATACGCAGTATTTT. It encodes CASISRTSGRTDTQYF.

This chain connects TRBV14 to TRBJ2-5; D unclear. The CDR3 runs 17 residues. V was shortened by 0 bases and J by 1 base, with 15 bases between the two germline ends. CDR1 and CDR2 (germline): SGHDN, FVKESK. The CDR3 is CASSQDPRAATQETQYF. As DNA, the CDR3 is TGTGCCAGCAGCCAAGATCCTCGCGCAGCCACCCAAGAGACCCAGTACTTC.

The V call is TRBV5-4, the J call TRBJ1-2; 11 bases agree with TRBD1. The CDR3 has 15 amino acids. CDR1 SGHNT and CDR2 YYREEE come from the germline V gene (reference sequence). V lost 4 bases to trimming and J lost 8 bases; unmatched junction nucleotides: 10. The CDR3 spells CASSLPGQGGRGYTF. The DNA for the CDR3 is TGTGCCAGCAGCCTCCCGGGACAGGGGGGAAGAGGCTACACCTTC.

J is TRBJ2-2 and V is TRBV6-6, with 9 positions matching TRBD1. This CDR3 is built from 15 residues. Germline CDR1 is MNHNY and CDR2 is SVGAGI (reference sequence). V shed 11 bases, J shed 7 bases, and the junction held 14 bases outside the gene matches. The CDR3, as DNA: TGTGCCGCCTACTCCGGGACAGGGATCATCGGGGAGCTGTTTTTT. Translated, it gives CAAYSGTGIIGELFF.

The rearrangement links TRBV28 to TRBJ2-1; possibly TRBD2 for D (7 bases). Looked up from germline, CDR1 is MDHEN and CDR2 is SYDVKM. This CDR3 contains 12 residues. Trimming pared 7 bases from V and 8 bases from J, leaving 12 bases between. CDR3 nucleotide sequence: TGTGCCAGCAAAGGAGGGGGGGATGAGCAGTTCTTC. Its translation: CASKGGGDEQFF.

The genes are TRBV5-1 and TRBJ1-2; 7 bases are shared with TRBD1. In germline, CDR1 is SGHRS, CDR2 YFSETQ. CDR3 size: 14 residues. The V gene end was trimmed by 4 bases and the J gene end by 8 bases; junction bases not matched to a gene: 11. CDR3 protein: CASSPMTGTRGYTF. The CDR3, as DNA: TGCGCCAGCAGCCCAATGACAGGGACGCGAGGCTACACCTTC. The complete variable domain, with remaining parts taken from reference TRBV5-1 and TRBJ1-2, reads KAGVTQTPRYLIKTRGQQVTLSCSPISGHRSVSWYQQTPGQGLQFLFEYFSETQRNKGNFPGRFSGRQFSNSRSEMNVSTLELGDSALYLCASSPMTGTRGYTFGSGTRLTVV.

The V call is TRBV6-1, the J call TRBJ1-3; D remains unclear. CDR3 size: 13 residues. V lost 5 bases to trimming and J lost 2 bases, with 7 bases between them. The germline gives CDR1 MNHNS, CDR2 SASEGT. The CDR3 reads CASSRRAGNTIYF. As DNA, the CDR3 is TGTGCCAGCAGTCGCCGGGCTGGAAACACCATATATTTT.

J is TRBJ2-5 and V is TRBV21-1; the table assigns TRBD1, which was not confirmed against the DNA. TRBV21-1 constitutes a pseudogene. CDR3 length equals 16 residues. This CDR3 reads CASSKGDRDPQETQYF. CDR3 DNA sequence: TGTGCCAGCAGCAAAGGGGACAGGGACCCCCAAGAGACCCAGTACTTC.

V is TRBV29-1 and J is TRBJ1-6; TRBD1 aligns across 7 bases. J lost 6 bases, V lost 7 bases, and 3 bases had no gene match. CDR3 length: 12 residues. The germline V gene has CDR1 SQVTM and CDR2 ANQGSEA. The CDR3 is CSARDSNSPLHF. The CDR3 DNA is TGCAGCGCCCGGGACAGTAATTCACCCCTCCACTTT.

The rearrangement uses TRBV25-1 and TRBJ1-2, with D unresolved. V shed 2 bases and J shed 6 bases, with 13 bases lying between them. The CDR3 extends over 14 amino acids. CDR1 and CDR2 from the germline V gene are MGHDK and SYGVNS. The CDR3 bases are TGTGCCAGCAGTGAAAATCCGGAACTCCATGGCTACACCTTC. Translated: CASSENPELHGYTF.

V and J are TRBV15 and TRBJ2-3; 11 nucleotides match TRBD2. CDR1 LNHNV and CDR2 YYDKDF come from the germline V gene (reference sequence). The CDR3 length is 18 residues. J lost 5 bases, V lost 0 bases, and 10 bases had no gene match. The DNA for the CDR3 is TGTGCCACCAGCAGAGATGCGCTAACTAGCGGGGGCAGAGATACGCAGTATTTT. This codes for CATSRDALTSGGRDTQYF.

Details on this clone: This CDR3 is also generated by other DNA sequences in the sample. This chain links TRBV5-1 with TRBJ2-5; 7 nucleotides align to TRBD1. Looked up from germline, CDR1 is SGHRS and CDR2 is YFSETQ. The V gene end was trimmed by 4 bases and the J gene end by 1 base; junction bases not matched to a gene: 4. The CDR3 spans 14 residues. The CDR3 bases are TGCGCCAGCAGCACCGGGACAGCCCAAGAGACCCAGTACTTC. It codes for CASSTGTAQETQYF.

As regards this clone: This may come from a read error, since a much larger clone is one base off. The chain has TRBV11-1 and TRBJ2-3; D is unclear. This CDR3 spans 11 amino acids. Per the germline V gene, CDR1 is SGHAT and CDR2 is FQDESV (reference sequence). With 0 bases removed from V and 5 bases from J, the gap between germline ends came to 0 bases. The CDR3 here is CASSLADTQYF. For the CDR3, the DNA is TGTGCCAGCAGCTTAGCAGATACGCAGTATTTT.